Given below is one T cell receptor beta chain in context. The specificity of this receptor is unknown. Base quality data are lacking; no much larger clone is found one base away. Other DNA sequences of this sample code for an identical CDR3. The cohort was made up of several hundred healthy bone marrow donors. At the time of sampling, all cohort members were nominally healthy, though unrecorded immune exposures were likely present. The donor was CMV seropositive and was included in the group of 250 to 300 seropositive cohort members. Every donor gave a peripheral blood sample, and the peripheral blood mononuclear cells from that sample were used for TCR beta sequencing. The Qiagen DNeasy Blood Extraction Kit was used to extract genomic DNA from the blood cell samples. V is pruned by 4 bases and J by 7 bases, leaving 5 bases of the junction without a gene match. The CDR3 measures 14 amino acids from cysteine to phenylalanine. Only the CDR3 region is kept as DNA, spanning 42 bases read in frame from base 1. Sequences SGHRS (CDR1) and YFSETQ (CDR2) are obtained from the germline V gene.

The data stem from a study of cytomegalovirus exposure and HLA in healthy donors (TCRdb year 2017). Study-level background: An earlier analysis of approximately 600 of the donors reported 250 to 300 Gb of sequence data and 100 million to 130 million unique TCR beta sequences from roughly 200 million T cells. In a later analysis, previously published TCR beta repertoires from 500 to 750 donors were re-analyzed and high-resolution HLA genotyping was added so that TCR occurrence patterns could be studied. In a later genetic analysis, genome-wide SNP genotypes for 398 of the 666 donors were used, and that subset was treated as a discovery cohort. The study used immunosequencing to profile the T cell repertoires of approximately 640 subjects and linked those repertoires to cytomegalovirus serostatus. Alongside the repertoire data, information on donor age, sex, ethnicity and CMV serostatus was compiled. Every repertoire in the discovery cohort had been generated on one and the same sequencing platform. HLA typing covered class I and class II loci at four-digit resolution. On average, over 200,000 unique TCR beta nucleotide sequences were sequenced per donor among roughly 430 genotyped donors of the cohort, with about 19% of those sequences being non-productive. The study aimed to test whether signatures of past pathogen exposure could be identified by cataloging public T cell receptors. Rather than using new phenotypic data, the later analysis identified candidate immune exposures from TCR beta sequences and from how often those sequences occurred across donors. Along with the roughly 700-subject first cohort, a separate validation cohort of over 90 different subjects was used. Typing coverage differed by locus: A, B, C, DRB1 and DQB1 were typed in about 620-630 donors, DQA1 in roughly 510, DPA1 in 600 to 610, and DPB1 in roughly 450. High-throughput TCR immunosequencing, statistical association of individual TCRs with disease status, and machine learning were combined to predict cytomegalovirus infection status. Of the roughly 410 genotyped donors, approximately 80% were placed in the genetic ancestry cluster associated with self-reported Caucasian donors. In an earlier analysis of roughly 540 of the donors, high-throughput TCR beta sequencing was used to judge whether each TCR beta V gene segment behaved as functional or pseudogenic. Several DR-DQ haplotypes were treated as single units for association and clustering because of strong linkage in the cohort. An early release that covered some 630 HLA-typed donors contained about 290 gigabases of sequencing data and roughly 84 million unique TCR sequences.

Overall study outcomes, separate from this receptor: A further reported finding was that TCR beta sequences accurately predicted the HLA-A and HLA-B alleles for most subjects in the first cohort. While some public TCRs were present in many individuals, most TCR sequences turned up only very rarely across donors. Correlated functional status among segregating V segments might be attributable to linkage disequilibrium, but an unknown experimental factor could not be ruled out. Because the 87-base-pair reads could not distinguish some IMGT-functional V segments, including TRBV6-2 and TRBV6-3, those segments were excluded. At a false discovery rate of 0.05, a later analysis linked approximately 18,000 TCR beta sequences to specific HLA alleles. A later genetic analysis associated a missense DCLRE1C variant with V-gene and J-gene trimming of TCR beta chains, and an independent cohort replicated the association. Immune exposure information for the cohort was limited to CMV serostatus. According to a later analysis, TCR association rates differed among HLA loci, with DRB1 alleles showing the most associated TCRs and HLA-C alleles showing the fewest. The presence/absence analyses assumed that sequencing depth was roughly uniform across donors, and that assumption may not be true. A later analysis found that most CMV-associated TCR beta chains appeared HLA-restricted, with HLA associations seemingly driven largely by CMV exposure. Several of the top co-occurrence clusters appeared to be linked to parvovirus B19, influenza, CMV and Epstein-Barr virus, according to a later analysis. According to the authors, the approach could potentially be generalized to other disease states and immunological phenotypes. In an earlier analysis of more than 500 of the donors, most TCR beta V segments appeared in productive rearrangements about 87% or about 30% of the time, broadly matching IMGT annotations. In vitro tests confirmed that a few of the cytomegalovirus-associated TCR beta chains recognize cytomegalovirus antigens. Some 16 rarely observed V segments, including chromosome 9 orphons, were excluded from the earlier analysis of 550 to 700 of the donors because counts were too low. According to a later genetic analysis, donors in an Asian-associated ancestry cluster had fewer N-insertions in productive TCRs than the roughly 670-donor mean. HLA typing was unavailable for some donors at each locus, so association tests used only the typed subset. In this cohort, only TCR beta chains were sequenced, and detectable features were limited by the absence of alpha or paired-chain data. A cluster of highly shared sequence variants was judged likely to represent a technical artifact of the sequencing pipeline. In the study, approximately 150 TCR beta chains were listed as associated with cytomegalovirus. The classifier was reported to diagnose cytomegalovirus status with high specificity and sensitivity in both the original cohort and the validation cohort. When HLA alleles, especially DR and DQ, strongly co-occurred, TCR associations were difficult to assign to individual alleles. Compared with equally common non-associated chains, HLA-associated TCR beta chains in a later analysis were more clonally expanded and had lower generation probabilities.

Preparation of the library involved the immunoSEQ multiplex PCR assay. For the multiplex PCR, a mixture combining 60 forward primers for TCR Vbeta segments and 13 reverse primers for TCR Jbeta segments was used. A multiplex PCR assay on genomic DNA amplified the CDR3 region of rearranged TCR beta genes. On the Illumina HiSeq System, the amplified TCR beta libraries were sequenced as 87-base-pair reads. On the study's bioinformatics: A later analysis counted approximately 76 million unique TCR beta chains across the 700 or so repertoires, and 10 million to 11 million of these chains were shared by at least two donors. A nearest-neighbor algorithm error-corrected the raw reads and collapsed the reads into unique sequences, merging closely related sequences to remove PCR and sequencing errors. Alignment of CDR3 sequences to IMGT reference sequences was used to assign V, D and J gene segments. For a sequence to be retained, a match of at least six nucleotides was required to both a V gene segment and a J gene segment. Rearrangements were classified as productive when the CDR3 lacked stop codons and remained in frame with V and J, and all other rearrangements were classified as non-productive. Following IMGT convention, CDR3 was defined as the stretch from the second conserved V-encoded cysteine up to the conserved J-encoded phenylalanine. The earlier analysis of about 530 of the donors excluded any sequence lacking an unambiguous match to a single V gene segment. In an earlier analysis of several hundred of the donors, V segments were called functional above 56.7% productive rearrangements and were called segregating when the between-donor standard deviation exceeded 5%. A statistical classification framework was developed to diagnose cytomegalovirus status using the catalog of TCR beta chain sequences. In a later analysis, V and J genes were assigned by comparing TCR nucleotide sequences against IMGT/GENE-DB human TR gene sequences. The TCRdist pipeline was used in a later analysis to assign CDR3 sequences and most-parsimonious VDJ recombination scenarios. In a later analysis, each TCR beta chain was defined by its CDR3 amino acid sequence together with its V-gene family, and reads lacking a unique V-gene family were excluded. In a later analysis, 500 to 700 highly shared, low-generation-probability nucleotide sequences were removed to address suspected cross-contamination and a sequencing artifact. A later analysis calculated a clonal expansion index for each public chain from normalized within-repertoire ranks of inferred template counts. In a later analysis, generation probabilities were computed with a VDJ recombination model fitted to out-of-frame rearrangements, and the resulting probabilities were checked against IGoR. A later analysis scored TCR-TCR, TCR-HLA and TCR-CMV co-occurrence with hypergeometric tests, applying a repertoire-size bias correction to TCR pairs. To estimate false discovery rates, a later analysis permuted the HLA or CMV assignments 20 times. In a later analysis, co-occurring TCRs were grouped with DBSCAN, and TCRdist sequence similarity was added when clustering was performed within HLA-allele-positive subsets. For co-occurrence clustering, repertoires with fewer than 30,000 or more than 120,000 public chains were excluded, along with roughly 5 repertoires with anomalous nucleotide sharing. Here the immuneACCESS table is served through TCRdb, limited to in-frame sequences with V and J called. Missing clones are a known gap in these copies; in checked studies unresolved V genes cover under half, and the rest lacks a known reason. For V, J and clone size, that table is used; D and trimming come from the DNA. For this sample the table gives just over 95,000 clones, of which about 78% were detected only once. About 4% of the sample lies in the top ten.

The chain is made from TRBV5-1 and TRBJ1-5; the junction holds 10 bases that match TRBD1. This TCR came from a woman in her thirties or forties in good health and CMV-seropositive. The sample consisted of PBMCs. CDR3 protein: CASSPGTGDQPQHF. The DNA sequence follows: TGCGCCAGCAGCCCCGGGACAGGGGACCAGCCCCAGCATTTT.